The sequence of this TCR beta chain was determined in a study of Graves' ophthalmopathy and Graves' hyperthyroidism. Regarding the study as a whole: In predicting ophthalmopathy progression, the model reached roughly 69% sensitivity and 72% to 85% specificity. Most thyroid clonotypes with frequency above 0.001 were detected in blood too.

Patients with other autoimmune diseases, uncontrolled infections, pregnancy or lactation were excluded. It was from 8 to 10 ml of fresh peripheral blood that the PBMCs came. From RNA, the CDR3 regions of TCR beta chains were amplified and sequenced. The first round was an RT-PCR with HTBI primers, and the second round was a multiplex PCR. TCRdb recomputed calls from the multiplex PCR reads with MiXCR, one row per CDR3 protein. This sample has about 240,000 distinct CDR3 sequences; 45% occur once, and the top ten carry around half. As to this clonotype: Its antigen is unknown.

This CDR3 has 16 amino acids. Germline CDR1 and CDR2: MNHNY and SVGAGI (reference sequence). The V gene end was trimmed by 6 bases and the J gene end by 6 bases; junction bases not matched to a gene: 13. The TCR was taken from an adult man with Graves' ophthalmopathy. Material: peripheral blood. The chain links TRBV6-6 to TRBJ1-2; TRBD1 aligns across 10 bases. This chain's CDR3 is CASRDRPGTGVDGYTF. CDR3 nucleotides: TGTGCCAGCAGGGATCGGCCCGGGACAGGGGTCGATGGCTACACCTTC.